The T cell receptor (beta chain) under discussion was sequenced for a study of T-cell memory formation after mild COVID-19. Across the study: Each donor largely had its own TCR clusters. Points from the study as a whole: Researchers report contracting CD4+ clones mostly in CM and EM, with CD8+ clones in EMRA. Later expanders leaned CD4+, whereas day 15 to 85 contracting clones were balanced CD4/CD8.

Points on this clonotype: Its antigen remains unidentified.

J was trimmed by 5 bases and V by 6 bases; bases with no gene match: 11. The CDR3 runs to 15 residues. Germline V gene data show CDR1 as MNHEY and CDR2 as SVGEGT. TCRdb passed the 5' RACE reads through MiXCR, listing each CDR3 protein once. The sample contains 400,000 to 500,000 distinct CDR3 sequences, roughly 18% of which appear only once. This TCR was sampled from a man aged 18 to 30 who had mild COVID-19 (a few samples of this study predate the infection). Cell type and time point are not known. The specimen sequenced was PBMCs or a T cell subset sorted from them (not recorded which). J is TRBJ2-5 and V is TRBV6-2 or TRBV6-3; 8 bases line up with TRBD1. CDR3 region: CASSRGQGLDETQYF. Here the CDR3 DNA reads TGTGCCAGCAGCCGCGGACAGGGCTTAGACGAGACCCAGTACTTC.